The next 11 T cell receptor beta chains were all read from a single sample in a study of CD8 T cells in Susac syndrome. Reverse transcription of about 0.5 to 1 ug RNA used random hexamers. TCRdb processed the immunoSEQ multiplex PCR reads anew with MiXCR; each CDR3 protein has one entry. The sample holds 100,000 to 150,000 distinct CDR3 sequences, around 94% seen once. Material: CD4+ T cells from PBMCs. Receptor source: a human donor in good health.

The chain is built from TRBV7-9 and TRBJ2-7; 7 bases are shared with TRBD2. The V gene end was trimmed by 5 bases and the J gene end by 0 bases; junction bases not matched to a gene: 1. The CDR3 is 13 residues long. CDR1 SEHNR and CDR2 FQNEAQ come from the germline V gene (reference sequence). Written as DNA, the CDR3 is TGTGCCAGCAGCGCTAGCGGCTCCTACGAGCAGTACTTC. Protein product: CASSASGSYEQYF.

The chain carries TRBV29-1 and TRBJ1-3; 11 nucleotides agree with TRBD1. The length of the CDR3 is 15 residues. The junction had 3 bases not matched to a gene; V was cut back by 4 bases and J by 1 base. From germline, CDR1 is SQVTM and CDR2 ANQGSEA. CDR3 coding DNA: TGCAGCGTTGCTGGGACAGGGGGATCTGGAAACACCATATATTTT. Residues: CSVAGTGGSGNTIYF.

The gene calls are TRBV5-1 and TRBJ2-5, with 8 bases that match TRBD1. The V and J ends lost 5 bases and 5 bases, in that order; junction bases with no gene match: 8. The CDR3 runs to 14 residues. Germline V gene sequence: CDR1 SGHRS, CDR2 YFSETQ. The CDR3 here is CASRDPGGRETQYF. DNA for the CDR3: TGCGCCAGCAGGGATCCAGGGGGCCGGGAGACCCAGTACTTC.

V usage is TRBV4-3 and J usage is TRBJ1-2; D not resolved. The CDR3 consists of 15 residues. From germline, CDR1 is LGHNA and CDR2 YSLEER. Trimming removed 5 bases at V and 2 bases at J, with 15 bases between. The CDR3 spells CASSSQSSDNYGYTF. CDR3 nucleotides: TGCGCCAGCAGCTCGCAATCCTCGGACAACTATGGCTACACCTTC.

The V gene is TRBV6-6, the J gene TRBJ2-2, with 11 bases aligning to TRBD1. The V segment lost 6 bases and the J segment 5 bases; nucleotides outside the gene matches: 8. The CDR3 runs to 16 residues. Looked up from germline, CDR1 is MNHNY and CDR2 is SVGAGI (reference sequence). CDR3: CASSQTGTGGTGELFF. The CDR3 DNA sequence: TGTGCCAGCAGCCAGACCGGGACAGGGGGTACCGGGGAGCTGTTTTTT.

The CDR3 DNA follows: TGCAGCGCCCAAAACAATGAGCAGTTCTTC. It is translated as CSAQNNEQFF. This chain connects TRBV29-1 to TRBJ2-1; D not resolved. The germline V gene encodes CDR1 SQVTM and CDR2 ANQGSEA. Deletions cut 7 bases from V and 5 bases from J, with 6 bases between. This CDR3 spans 10 amino acids.

The gene calls are TRBV6-1 and TRBJ1-4; D might be TRBD1 (5 bases). With 5 bases removed from V and 7 bases from J, the gap between germline ends came to 14 bases. There are 14 residues in the CDR3. Germline V gene data show CDR1 as MNHNS and CDR2 as SASEGT. This chain's CDR3 is CASSSRDRREKLFF. In nucleotides, the CDR3 is TGTGCCAGCAGTAGCCGGGACCGACGTGAAAAACTGTTTTTT.

The genes are TRBV12-3 or TRBV12-4 and TRBJ1-1, with 7 nucleotides matching TRBD1. V lost 6 bases and J lost 9; bases outside the gene matches: 7. This CDR3 is 12 amino acids long. CDR3 loop: CASSGQVDKAFF. Written as DNA, the CDR3 is TGTGCCAGCAGCGGACAGGTAGATAAAGCTTTCTTT.

This chain links TRBV28 with TRBJ2-1; TRBD1 agrees at 7 bases. V lost 6 bases and J lost 8; bases outside the gene matches: 13. Germline V gene lookup returns CDR1 MDHEN and CDR2 SYDVKM. The CDR3 runs 15 residues. The CDR3 DNA is TGTGCCAGCAGAGCCACCGGGACAGAATCTTATGAGCAGTTCTTC. Protein product: CASRATGTESYEQFF.

This chain uses TRBV5-5 with TRBJ2-7; D possibly corresponds to TRBD1 (5 bases). The CDR3 sequence is 15 residues long. Trimming took 0 bases from V and 1 from J, leaving 11 bases between them. The germline gives CDR1 SGHKS, CDR2 YYEKEE (reference sequence). For the CDR3, the DNA is TGTGCCAGCAGCTTGGGCATAGGGGATTCCTACGAGCAGTACTTC. Translated: CASSLGIGDSYEQYF.

This chain links TRBV6-5 with TRBJ1-1; unclear D gene. V lost 0 bases to trimming and J lost 1 base, with 12 bases between them. The CDR3 spans 16 residues. In germline, CDR1 is MNHEY, CDR2 SVGAGI. CDR3 nucleotides: TGTGCCAGCAGTTACTCGATTAGCCAGTGGAACACTGAAGCTTTCTTT. This codes for CASSYSISQWNTEAFF.